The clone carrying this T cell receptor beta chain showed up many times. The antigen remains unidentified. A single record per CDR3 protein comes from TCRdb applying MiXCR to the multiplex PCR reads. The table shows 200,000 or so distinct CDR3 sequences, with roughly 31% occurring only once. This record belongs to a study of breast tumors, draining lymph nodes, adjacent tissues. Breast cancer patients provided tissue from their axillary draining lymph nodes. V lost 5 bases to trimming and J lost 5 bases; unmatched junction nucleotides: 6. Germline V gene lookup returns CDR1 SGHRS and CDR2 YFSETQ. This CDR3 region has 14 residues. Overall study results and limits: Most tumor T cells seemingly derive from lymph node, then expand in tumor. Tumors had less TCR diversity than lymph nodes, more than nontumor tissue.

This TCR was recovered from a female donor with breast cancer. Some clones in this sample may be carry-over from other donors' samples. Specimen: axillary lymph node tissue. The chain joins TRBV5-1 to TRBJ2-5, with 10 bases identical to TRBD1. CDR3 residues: CASSRDRGSETQYF. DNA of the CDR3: TGCGCCAGCAGTAGGGACAGGGGTTCTGAGACCCAGTACTTC. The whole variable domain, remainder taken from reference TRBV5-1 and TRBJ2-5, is KAGVTQTPRYLIKTRGQQVTLSCSPISGHRSVSWYQQTPGQGLQFLFEYFSETQRNKGNFPGRFSGRQFSNSRSEMNVSTLELGDSALYLCASSRDRGSETQYFGPGTRLLVL.